A single sample is the source of the 17 T cell receptor beta chains below, sequenced in a study of CD8+ T cells in alopecia areata. TCR sequencing used cDNA made by reverse transcription of extracted RNA. The assay was immunoSEQ multiplex PCR, and TCRdb's table has in-frame clones only and misses some. The top ten clones hold more than 4.5% of a sample with about 150,000 clones, 55% of them seen once. Sequencing input: CD4+ T cells sorted from blood. Receptors originate from a human donor in good health.

The chain has TRBV6-5 and TRBJ1-1, with 7 bases aligning to TRBD1. The V gene end was trimmed by 6 bases and the J gene end by 2 bases; junction bases not matched to a gene: 6. This CDR3 contains 14 residues. Germline loops: CDR1 MNHEY, CDR2 SVGAGI. CDR3 sequence reads: CASRPEGANTEAFF. Here the CDR3 DNA reads TGTGCCAGCAGACCGGAGGGGGCCAACACTGAAGCTTTCTTT.

The chain is built from TRBV29-1 and TRBJ1-2; no firm D call. Germline V gene data show CDR1 as SQVTM and CDR2 as ANQGSEA. This CDR3 has 12 residues. V lost 4 bases and J 7 bases, leaving 13 bases between the germline ends. CDR3 amino acids: CSVGSQHGGYTF. For the CDR3, the DNA is TGCAGCGTTGGAAGTCAGCACGGTGGCTACACCTTC.

The chain uses TRBV4-1 and TRBJ2-2; the D call may be TRBD1 or TRBD2 (5 bases each). Germline assignment: CDR1 MGHRA and CDR2 YSYEKL. The ends were cut back, 4 bases at V and 0 bases at J, with 18 bases in the middle. There are 18 residues in the CDR3. The CDR3 is CASSPLGVSIANTGELFF. The DNA of the CDR3 is TGCGCCAGCAGCCCGTTGGGGGTGTCGATCGCGAACACCGGGGAGCTGTTTTTT.

In the case of this clone: The identical CDR3 is also encoded by other nucleotide sequences in the sample. CDR3 loop: CAWMYRTPGTEAFF. DNA for the CDR3: TGTGCCTGGATGTACCGAACCCCGGGAACTGAAGCTTTCTTT. V is TRBV30 and J is TRBJ1-1, with D uncertain. V lost 4 bases, J lost 5 bases, and 17 bases lay in between. The CDR3 runs 14 residues. Germline V lookup: CDR1 GTSNPN, CDR2 SVGIG (reference sequence).

The chain carries TRBV11-2 and TRBJ2-1, with TRBD1 identical over 11 bases. This CDR3 is built from 16 residues. V dropped 2 bases and J dropped 9; count of bases not matched to a gene: 9. Germline values: CDR1 SGHAT, CDR2 FQNNGV. CDR3 loop: CASSLSPGQGVAEQFF. The CDR3 DNA reads as TGTGCCAGCAGCTTATCACCGGGACAGGGGGTTGCTGAGCAGTTCTTC.

This clone appeared a few times. The J gene is TRBJ2-2, the V gene TRBV7-8, with D unresolved. Trimming pared 5 bases from V and 4 bases from J, leaving 14 bases between. Germline CDR1 reads SGHVS; CDR2 reads FQNEAQ. The CDR3 runs 15 residues. The CDR3 bases are TGTGCCAGCAGCCACCGGGCAGACGGCACCGGGGAGCTGTTTTTT. It specifies CASSHRADGTGELFF.

This clone was found a few times. The rearrangement uses TRBV7-8 and TRBJ2-7, with D unclear. From germline, CDR1 is SGHVS and CDR2 FQNEAQ. The V and J ends lost 2 bases and 5 bases respectively, with 10 bases between them. This CDR3 is 13 amino acids long. CDR3 sequence: CASSLYAVNEQYF. Written as DNA, the CDR3 is TGTGCCAGCAGCTTATACGCGGTTAACGAGCAGTACTTC.

This clone was detected only a few times. This sequence joins TRBV7-8 and TRBJ1-1; D not certain. This CDR3 comprises 14 residues. CDR1 and CDR2 (germline): SGHVS, FQNEAQ. Trimming stripped 7 bases from V and 0 bases from J, with 12 bases between. CDR3 sequence: CASKAGSMNTEAFF. CDR3 bases: TGTGCCAGCAAGGCCGGGAGCATGAACACTGAAGCTTTCTTT.

The chain has TRBV2 and TRBJ2-2; TRBD2 aligns across 8 bases. Unmatched junction bases numbered 2, after V lost 4 bases and J lost 4 bases. Germline CDR1 is SNHLY and CDR2 is FYNNEI. The CDR3 is 14 amino acids. CDR3 amino acids: CASSAREGTGELFF. CDR3 nucleotide sequence: TGTGCCAGCAGTGCTCGGGAGGGCACCGGGGAGCTGTTTTTT.

The gene calls are TRBV11-2 and TRBJ2-2, with D uncertain. This CDR3 contains 11 residues. The germline V gene encodes CDR1 SGHAT and CDR2 FQNNGV. The germline V and J ends were trimmed by 5 bases and 6 bases, with 4 bases remaining between them. The DNA for the CDR3 is TGTGCCAGCAGCCTTCCCGGGGAGCTGTTTTTT. Translating it yields CASSLPGELFF.

The chain links TRBV29-1 to TRBJ2-7, with D possibly being TRBD1 (6 bases). Germline V gene sequence: CDR1 SQVTM, CDR2 ANQGSEA. Trimming removed 4 bases at V and 1 base at J, with 14 bases between. The CDR3 has 14 residues. CDR3 loop: CSVGGAGTSYEQYF. CDR3 sequence (DNA): TGCAGCGTTGGAGGAGCAGGGACATCCTACGAGCAGTACTTC.

The chain is built from TRBV6-1 and TRBJ1-1, with D uncertain. This CDR3 is 13 amino acids long. Trimming stripped 7 bases from V and 1 base from J, with 10 bases between. CDR1 MNHNS and CDR2 SASEGT come from the germline V gene. The chain's CDR3 is CASKKGANTEAFF. The CDR3 region has the DNA TGTGCCAGCAAAAAGGGCGCGAACACTGAAGCTTTCTTT.

The CDR3 nucleotides read TGTGCCAGCGCACGGGGGGCGAACACTGAAGCTTTCTTT. Its translation: CASARGANTEAFF. The chain uses TRBV2 and TRBJ1-1; tentative D call: TRBD1 (6 bases). Trimming pared 8 bases from V and 1 base from J, leaving 11 bases between. The CDR3 runs 13 residues. Per the germline V gene, CDR1 is SNHLY and CDR2 is FYNNEI.

This clone was recorded only once. The CDR3, as DNA: TGCGCCAGCAGCTACCCAGGGGCGTACGAGCAGTACTTC. This gives the protein CASSYPGAYEQYF. The genes are TRBV5-1 and TRBJ2-7, with TRBD1 as a possible D gene (6 bases). This CDR3 has 13 residues. Germline values: CDR1 SGHRS, CDR2 YFSETQ. The V and J ends lost 3 bases and 4 bases respectively, with 11 bases between them.

This sequence joins TRBV15 and TRBJ1-2, with D uncertain. This CDR3 is 13 amino acids long. The germline V gene has CDR1 LNHNV and CDR2 YYDKDF (reference sequence). Trimming stripped 0 bases from V and 7 bases from J, with 9 bases between. CDR3 in DNA: TGTGCCACCAGCAGAGATCGATCGGGTGGCTACACCTTC. Protein: CATSRDRSGGYTF. The full variable domain, rest sourced from reference TRBV15 and TRBJ1-2, is DAMVIQNPRYQVTQFGKPVTLSCSQTLNHNVMYWYQQKSSQAPKLLFHYYDKDFNNEADTPDNFQSRRPNTSFCFLDIRSPGLGDTAMYLCATSRDRSGGYTFGSGTRLTVV.

This chain connects TRBV5-1 to TRBJ2-3, with 7 nucleotides matching TRBD1. From germline, CDR1 is SGHRS and CDR2 YFSETQ. The trim removed 1 base at V and 1 base at J, leaving 3 bases unmatched. This CDR3 comprises 15 residues. The chain's CDR3 is CASSLYGTGTDTQYF. Here the CDR3 DNA reads TGCGCCAGCAGCTTGTACGGGACAGGCACAGATACGCAGTATTTT.

V usage is TRBV29-1 and J usage is TRBJ1-4; the D is unclear. CDR1 and CDR2 (germline): SQVTM, ANQGSEA. The CDR3 totals 12 residues. V was clipped by 6 bases and J by 4 bases, with 9 bases between them. CDR3 sequence: CSVGSSNEKLFF. The CDR3 DNA reads as TGCAGCGTCGGGAGCAGTAATGAAAAACTGTTTTTT.